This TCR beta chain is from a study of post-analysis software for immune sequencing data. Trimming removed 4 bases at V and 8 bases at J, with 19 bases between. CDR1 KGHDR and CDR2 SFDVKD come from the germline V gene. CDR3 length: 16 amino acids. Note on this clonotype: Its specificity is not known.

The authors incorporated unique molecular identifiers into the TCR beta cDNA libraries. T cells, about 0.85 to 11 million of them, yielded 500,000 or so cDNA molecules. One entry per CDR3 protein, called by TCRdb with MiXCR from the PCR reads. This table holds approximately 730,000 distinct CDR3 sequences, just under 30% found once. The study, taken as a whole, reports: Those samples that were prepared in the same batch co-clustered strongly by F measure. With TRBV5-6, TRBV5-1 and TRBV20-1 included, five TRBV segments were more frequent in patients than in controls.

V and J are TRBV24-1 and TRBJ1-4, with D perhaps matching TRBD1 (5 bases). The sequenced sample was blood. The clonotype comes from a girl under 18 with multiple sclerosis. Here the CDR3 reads CATSDPKRGGEEKLFF. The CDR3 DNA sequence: TGTGCCACCAGTGACCCAAAGAGGGGAGGAGAGGAAAAACTGTTTTTT.